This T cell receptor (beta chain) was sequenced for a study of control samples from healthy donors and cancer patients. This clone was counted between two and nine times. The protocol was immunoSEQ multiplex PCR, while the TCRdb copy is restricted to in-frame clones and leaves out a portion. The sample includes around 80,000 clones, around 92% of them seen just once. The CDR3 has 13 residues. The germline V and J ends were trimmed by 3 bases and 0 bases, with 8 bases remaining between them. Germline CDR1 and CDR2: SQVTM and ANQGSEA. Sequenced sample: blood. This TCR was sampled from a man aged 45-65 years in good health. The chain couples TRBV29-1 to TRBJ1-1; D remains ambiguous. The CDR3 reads CSVDNPMNTEAFF. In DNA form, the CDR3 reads TGCAGCGTTGACAACCCTATGAACACTGAAGCTTTCTTT.